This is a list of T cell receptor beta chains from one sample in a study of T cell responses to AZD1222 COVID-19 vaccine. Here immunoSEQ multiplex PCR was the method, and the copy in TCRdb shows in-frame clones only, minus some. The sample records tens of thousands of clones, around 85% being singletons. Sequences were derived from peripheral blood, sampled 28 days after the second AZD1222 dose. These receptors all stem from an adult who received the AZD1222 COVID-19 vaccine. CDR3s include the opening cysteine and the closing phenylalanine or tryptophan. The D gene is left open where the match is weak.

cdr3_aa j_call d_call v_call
CASSPLGNYGYTF TRBJ1-2 - TRBV5-4
CASSLGQGGDEQFF TRBJ2-1 TRBD1 TRBV5-1
CASTGGRGRYNEQFF TRBJ2-1 TRBD1 TRBV6-5
CASSFRGGGNEQFF TRBJ2-1 - TRBV7-2
CASSDYPGQGYGYTF TRBJ1-2 TRBD1 TRBV5-1
CASSRTEDQPQHF TRBJ1-5 - TRBV18
CSVVGSDYGYTF TRBJ1-2 - TRBV29-1
CASSFQGMVYGYTF TRBJ1-2 - TRBV5-6
CASKRRSGDGEKLFF TRBJ1-4 - TRBV2
CASSLAGEAFF TRBJ1-1 - TRBV19
CASSDSGTGSGYTF TRBJ1-2 TRBD1 TRBV25-1
CSASQGSNAGELFF TRBJ2-2 - TRBV20-1
CTSSQRGTGWVLDYGYTF TRBJ1-2 - TRBV1